This T cell receptor (beta chain) was captured in a study of blood T cell repertoires in COVID-19 (dated by TCRdb to about 2020). At the level of the whole study: Samples from collaborators originated in the United States, Italy and Spain and spanned both the acute and convalescent phases of COVID-19. The repertoires were released in a freely available public database meant as a resource for research on the immune response to SARS-CoV-2. Samples came from the ongoing ImmuneRACE study (first 160 participants) plus 1,254 subjects from 6 global collaborators. The dataset comprised deeply sampled blood TCRbeta repertoires from subjects exposed to, actively infected with, or recovered from COVID-19. The material from the prospective study consisted of cDNA or gDNA derived from T cells, B-cell-depleted T cells, or PBMCs. A de-identified subject ID, COVID-19 status, age in years and sex were almost always included in the sample metadata. Where available, HLA class I and class II types were taken from metadata supplied by the sample provider and were not determined by assay-based typing. What the research found in general, with its limitations: The quantity of clinical and demographic metadata differed by source and by participant and was supplied without curation.

This clone turned up a few times. This clone's antigen is unknown. Within one base of it there is no much larger clone, and no base qualities were kept. TCRbeta CDR3 regions were amplified from genomic DNA using the immunoSEQ Assay, a bias-controlled multiplex PCR. On the authors' methods: The number of nucleated cells in each sample was estimated by amplification of reference gene primers within the assay. To quantify the absolute abundance of each unique TCRbeta CDR3 rearrangement, sequence reads were collapsed and filtered. For each sample, productive Simpson clonality was calculated as the square root of Simpson's diversity index over productive rearrangements. Entries here come from immuneACCESS through TCRdb and include only in-frame sequences with V and J called. Some clones fail to appear in such tables; in the studies checked, an unresolved V gene covers under half of the shortfall, and the cause of the remainder is unknown. V, J and clone size derive from that table, while D and trimming were established from the DNA sequence. This sample lists about 220,000 clones; 80% to 85% were detected once. 3% to 3.5% of the sample is taken by the ten largest.

A second Seattle source provided samples from volunteer blood donors who had recovered from COVID-19. Collaborating institutions collected whole blood in K2EDTA tubes following their own protocols. Collaborator samples were shipped for TCRbeta analysis as frozen whole blood, isolated PBMCs, or DNA extracted from either sample type. CDR1 SGHDN and CDR2 FVKESK are derived from the germline V gene. V is shortened by 5 bases, J by 5 bases, and the region joining them spans 10 bases. From the cysteine up to the phenylalanine, the CDR3 has a length of 12 residues. The CDR3 DNA has 36 bases and is translated from base 1.

The chain links TRBV14 with TRBJ2-7; tentative D gene TRBD2, with 7 bases matching. The source is a woman in her thirties who had recovered from COVID-19. Sequenced sample: peripheral blood. The nucleotides read TGTGCCAGCAGCAAGGGGGGGGACGAGCAGTACTTC. It codes for CASSKGGDEQYF.